The 11 T cell receptor beta chains below were found in one sample sequenced in a study of shared clonotypes between healthy human individuals. Naive CD8 cells lacked CD45RO and underwent positive selection for CCR7, leaving out terminally differentiated effector memory CD45RA+ cells. Here immunoSEQ multiplex PCR was the method, and the copy in TCRdb shows in-frame clones only, minus some. In the table there are over 800,000 clones, over 90% of which are singletons. The sequenced material came from naive CD8+ T cells sorted from blood. These receptors all come from a man aged 25-45 years in good health.

The chain has TRBV9 and TRBJ2-2; 11 bases agree with TRBD1. Trimming cost V 4 bases and J 4 bases; bases outside gene matches: 3. Germline V gives CDR1 SGDLS, CDR2 YYNGEE. There are 15 residues in the CDR3. The chain's CDR3 is CASSLGQGVTGELFF. DNA of the CDR3: TGTGCCAGCAGCTTGGGACAGGGGGTCACCGGGGAGCTGTTTTTT.

The J gene is TRBJ2-2, the V gene TRBV27; a possible D gene is TRBD2 (5 bases). Trimming shortened V by 1 base and J by 6 bases, and 12 bases separated the two germline ends. This CDR3 comprises 15 residues. Germline assignment: CDR1 MNHEY and CDR2 SMNVEV (reference sequence). The CDR3 here is CASSLYLASSGELFF. DNA for the CDR3: TGTGCCAGCAGTTTATACCTAGCTTCGTCCGGGGAGCTGTTTTTT.

As concerns this clone: A much bigger clone sits one base away, suggesting this may be a read error. The chain combines TRBV25-1 with TRBJ2-7; no reliable D call. The CDR3 extends over 11 amino acids. V gave up 4 bases and J gave up 3 bases, with 4 bases separating them. Germline values: CDR1 MGHDK, CDR2 SYGVNS. For the CDR3, the DNA is TGTGCCAGCAGTGTGCACTACGAGCAGTACTTC. This translates into CASSVHYEQYF.

This chain connects TRBV30 to TRBJ2-2; 9 bases line up with TRBD2. CDR1 and CDR2 (germline): GTSNPN, SVGIG (reference sequence). The J segment lost 5 bases and the V segment lost 1 base, leaving 11 bases of the junction unmatched. The CDR3 has 17 amino acids. CDR3 nucleotides: TGTGCCTGGAGTGGGTTTAGCGGGAGCAGTGTAACCGGGGAGCTGTTTTTT. It specifies CAWSGFSGSSVTGELFF.

CDR3: CASSLWGYGYTF. In DNA, the CDR3 is TGTGCCAGCAGCTTGTGGGGCTATGGCTACACCTTC. The rearrangement joins TRBV7-6 to TRBJ1-2; D is ambiguous. Trimming took off 3 bases at V and 4 bases at J, with 6 bases between the two ends. The germline gives CDR1 SGHVS, CDR2 FNYEAQ. The CDR3 runs 12 residues.

The V gene is TRBV19, the J gene TRBJ1-3; D unresolved. Germline assignment: CDR1 LNHDA and CDR2 SQIVND (reference sequence). This CDR3 comprises 13 residues. V was trimmed by 5 bases and J by 2 bases, leaving 7 bases between them. This CDR3 reads CASSYNAGNTIYF. CDR3 nucleotides: TGTGCCAGTAGTTACAATGCTGGAAACACCATATATTTT.

Note on this clone: Other DNA sequences in the same sample also yield this CDR3. V usage is TRBV27 and J usage is TRBJ1-5; D is perhaps TRBD1 (5 bases). V gave up 1 base and J gave up 1 base, with 5 bases separating them. Germline CDR1 is MNHEY and CDR2 is SMNVEV (reference sequence). CDR3 length: 14 amino acids. The chain's CDR3 is CASSLWGSNQPQHF. CDR3 bases: TGTGCCAGCAGTTTATGGGGGAGCAATCAGCCCCAGCATTTT.

The chain links TRBV27 to TRBJ1-1; 10 bases are a match to TRBD1. V lost 1 base, J lost 1 base, and 3 bases stayed unmatched. Germline V gene lookup returns CDR1 MNHEY and CDR2 SMNVEV (reference sequence). CDR3 size: 16 residues. This CDR3 reads CASSLLGTGENTEAFF. The CDR3 nucleotides read TGTGCCAGCAGTTTATTAGGGACAGGGGAGAACACTGAAGCTTTCTTT.

The gene calls are TRBV7-9 and TRBJ2-1; tentatively, D is TRBD1 (5 bases). Germline V gene lookup returns CDR1 SEHNR and CDR2 FQNEAQ (reference sequence). The length of the CDR3 is 15 residues. Trimming shortened V by 5 bases and J by 5 bases, and 16 bases separated the two germline ends. This CDR3 reads CASSMSVGPDNEQFF. For the CDR3, the DNA is TGTGCCAGCAGCATGTCAGTGGGGCCCGACAATGAGCAGTTCTTC.

This clone came up a few times. The chain combines TRBV28 with TRBJ1-2; D remains unclear. The CDR3 is 10 amino acids. The germline V and J ends were trimmed by 4 bases and 7 bases, with 4 bases remaining between them. Germline loops: CDR1 MDHEN, CDR2 SYDVKM. In DNA, the CDR3 is TGTGCCAGCAGTTCTTCTGGCTACACCTTC. Its protein is CASSSSGYTF.

V and J are TRBV15 and TRBJ1-5; D remains ambiguous. The CDR3 spans 14 residues. V gave up 0 bases and J gave up 5 bases, with 8 bases separating them. The germline gives CDR1 LNHNV, CDR2 YYDKDF (reference sequence). CDR3 nucleotide sequence: TGTGCCACCAGCAGAGAGCCCCGCGATCAGCCCCAGCATTTT. Translation: CATSREPRDQPQHF.